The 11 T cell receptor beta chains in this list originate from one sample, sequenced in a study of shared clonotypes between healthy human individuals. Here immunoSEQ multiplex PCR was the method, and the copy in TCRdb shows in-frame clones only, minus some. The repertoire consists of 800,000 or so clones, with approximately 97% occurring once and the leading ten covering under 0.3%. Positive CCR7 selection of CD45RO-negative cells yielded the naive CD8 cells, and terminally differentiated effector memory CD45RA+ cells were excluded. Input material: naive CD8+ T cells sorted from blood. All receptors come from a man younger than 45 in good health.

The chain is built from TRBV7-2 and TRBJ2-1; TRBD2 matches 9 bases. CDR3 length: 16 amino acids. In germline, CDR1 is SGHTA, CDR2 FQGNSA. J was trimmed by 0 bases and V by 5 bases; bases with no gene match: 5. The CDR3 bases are TGTGCCAGCAGCCCCCGGCGGGGGGGCTCCTACAATGAGCAGTTCTTC. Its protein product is CASSPRRGGSYNEQFF.

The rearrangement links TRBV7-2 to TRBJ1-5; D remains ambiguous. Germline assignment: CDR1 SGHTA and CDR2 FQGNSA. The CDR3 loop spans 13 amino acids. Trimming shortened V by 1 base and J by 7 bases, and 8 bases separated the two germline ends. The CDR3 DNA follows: TGTGCCAGCAGCTTAGACCTACGACAGCCCCAGCATTTT. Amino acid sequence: CASSLDLRQPQHF.

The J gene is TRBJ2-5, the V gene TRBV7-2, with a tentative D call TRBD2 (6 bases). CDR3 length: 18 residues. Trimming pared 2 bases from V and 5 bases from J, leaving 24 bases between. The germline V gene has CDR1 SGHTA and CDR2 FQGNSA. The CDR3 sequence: CASSLLSPLASKRETQYF. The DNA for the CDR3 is TGTGCCAGCAGCTTATTATCCCCCCTAGCGAGCAAGAGGGAGACCCAGTACTTC.

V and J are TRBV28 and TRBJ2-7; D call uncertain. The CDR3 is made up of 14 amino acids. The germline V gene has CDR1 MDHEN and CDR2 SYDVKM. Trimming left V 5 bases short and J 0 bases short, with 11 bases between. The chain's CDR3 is CASSLGDTSYEQYF. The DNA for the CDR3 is TGTGCCAGCAGTCTAGGTGATACCTCCTACGAGCAGTACTTC.

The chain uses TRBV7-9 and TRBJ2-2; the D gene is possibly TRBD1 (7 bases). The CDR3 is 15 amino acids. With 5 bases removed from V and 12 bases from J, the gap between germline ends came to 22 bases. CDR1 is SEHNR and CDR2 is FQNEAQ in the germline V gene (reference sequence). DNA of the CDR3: TGTGCCAGCAGCCCCGTGGAGGGGGCATCGAGGAAGCTGTTTTTT. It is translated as CASSPVEGASRKLFF. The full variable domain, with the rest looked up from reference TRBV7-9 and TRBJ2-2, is DTGVSQNPRHKITKRGQNVTFRCDPISEHNRLYWYRQTLGQGPEFLTYFQNEAQLEKSRLLSDRFSAERPKGSFSTLEIQRTEQGDSAMYLCASSPVEGASRKLFFGEGSRLTVL.

Here the CDR3 reads CASSPPGPQETQYF. The CDR3 bases are TGTGCCAGCAGCCCCCCGGGCCCACAAGAGACCCAGTACTTC. This chain connects TRBV11-2 to TRBJ2-5; D is undetermined. V was cut by 5 bases and J by 2 bases, with 12 bases left in between. The germline gives CDR1 SGHAT, CDR2 FQNNGV. This CDR3 is 14 amino acids long.

CDR3 protein: CASSQPDSSNQPQHF. CDR3 in DNA: TGTGCCAGCAGCCAACCCGACAGTAGCAATCAGCCCCAGCATTTT. V and J are TRBV16 and TRBJ1-5; D is perhaps TRBD1 (5 bases). Trimming removed 2 bases at V and 0 bases at J, with 8 bases between. Germline-derived CDR1 and CDR2 are KGHSY and FQNENV. This CDR3 region has 15 residues.

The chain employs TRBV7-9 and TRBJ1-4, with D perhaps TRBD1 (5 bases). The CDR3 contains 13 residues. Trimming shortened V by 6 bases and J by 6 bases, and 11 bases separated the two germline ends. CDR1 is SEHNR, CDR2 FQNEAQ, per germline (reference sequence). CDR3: CASRGGGDEKLFF. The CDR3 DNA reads TGTGCCAGCAGGGGGGGAGGAGATGAAAAACTGTTTTTT.

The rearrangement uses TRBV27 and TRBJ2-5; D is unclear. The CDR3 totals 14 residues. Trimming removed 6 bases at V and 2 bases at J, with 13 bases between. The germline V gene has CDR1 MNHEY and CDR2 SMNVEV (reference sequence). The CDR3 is CASRSRTEQETQYF. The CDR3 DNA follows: TGTGCCAGCAGGAGCAGGACGGAACAAGAGACCCAGTACTTC.

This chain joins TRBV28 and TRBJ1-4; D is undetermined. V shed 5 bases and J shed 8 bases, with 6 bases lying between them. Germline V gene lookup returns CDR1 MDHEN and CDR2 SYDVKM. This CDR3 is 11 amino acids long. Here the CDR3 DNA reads TGTGCCAGCAGTCCCGACGAAAAACTGTTTTTT. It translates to CASSPDEKLFF.

CDR3 nucleotides: TGTGCCAGCAGTTTAGCTAGGATCCACAATGAGCAGTTCTTC. Amino acid sequence: CASSLARIHNEQFF. The V and J genes are TRBV27 and TRBJ2-1; D unclear. The CDR3 loop spans 14 amino acids. Between the trimmed V and J ends, which lost 2 bases and 5 bases, there was a span of 10 bases. Germline CDR1 is MNHEY and CDR2 is SMNVEV (reference sequence).